The rows below give T cell receptor beta chains drawn from one sample of a study of T cells in Graves' hyperthyroidism and ophthalmopathy. TCRdb itself ran the multiplex PCR reads through MiXCR, one entry per CDR3 protein. Here the sample spans about 580,000 distinct CDR3 sequences, more than 45% being singletons. Sequenced input: peripheral blood or thyroid tissue (not recorded which). The receptors were gathered from a woman younger than 35 with Graves' hyperthyroidism. CDR3s include the opening cysteine and the closing phenylalanine or tryptophan. The D gene is left open where the match is weak. Clone size appears in some rows only: once, few, many, or a class for an expanded clone.

d_call: TRBD1
v_call: TRBV2
j_call: TRBJ1-5
clone_size: NA
cdr3_aa: CASSEGQGDGNQPQHF
cdr3_nt: TGTGCCAGCAGTGAGGGACAGGGTGACGGCAATCAGCCCCAGCATTTT

d_call: NA
v_call: TRBV7-2
j_call: TRBJ2-7
clone_size: many
cdr3_aa: CASTFSRGHLYEQYF
cdr3_nt: TGTGCCAGCACCTTTAGCCGGGGACACCTCTACGAGCAGTACTTC

d_call: NA
v_call: TRBV29-1
j_call: TRBJ2-7
clone_size: many
cdr3_aa: CSVGEGEQYF
cdr3_nt: TGCAGCGTGGGAGAAGGGGAGCAGTACTTC

d_call: NA
v_call: TRBV7-6
j_call: TRBJ1-1
clone_size: many
cdr3_aa: CASSEGRQILTEAFF
cdr3_nt: TGTGCCAGCAGCGAAGGAAGACAGATTCTCACTGAAGCTTTCTTT

d_call: NA
v_call: TRBV11-2
j_call: TRBJ1-1
clone_size: NA
cdr3_aa: CASSLLSGQNTEAFF
cdr3_nt: TGTGCCAGCAGCTTACTGTCGGGACAGAACACTGAAGCTTTCTTT

d_call: NA
v_call: TRBV2
j_call: TRBJ2-6
clone_size: NA
cdr3_aa: CASSEARGGANVLTF
cdr3_nt: TGTGCCAGCAGTGAAGCTAGGGGTGGGGCCAACGTCCTGACTTTC

d_call: NA
v_call: TRBV7-8
j_call: TRBJ2-5
clone_size: NA
cdr3_aa: CASSLGLGIQYF
cdr3_nt: TGTGCCAGCAGCTTAGGGTTAGGGATCCAGTACTTC

d_call: TRBD2
v_call: TRBV12-5
j_call: TRBJ2-7
clone_size: many
cdr3_aa: CASGSAAGVTYEQYF
cdr3_nt: TGTGCTAGTGGTTCGGCTGCGGGAGTGACCTACGAGCAGTACTTC

d_call: TRBD2
v_call: TRBV9
j_call: TRBJ2-7
clone_size: many
cdr3_aa: CASSALAGGSREQYF
cdr3_nt: TGTGCCAGCAGCGCTCTAGCGGGAGGATCGCGCGAGCAGTACTTC

d_call: NA
v_call: TRBV7-2
j_call: TRBJ1-2
clone_size: NA
cdr3_aa: CASSQGTSGYGYTF
cdr3_nt: TGCGCCAGCAGCCAGGGGACTAGCGGATATGGCTACACCTTC

d_call: TRBD1
v_call: TRBV4-2
j_call: TRBJ2-7
clone_size: many
cdr3_aa: CASSLDGTDSYEQYF
cdr3_nt: TGTGCCAGCAGCTTGGATGGGACAGACTCCTACGAGCAGTACTTC

d_call: NA
v_call: TRBV14
j_call: TRBJ2-7
clone_size: many
cdr3_aa: CASSQRQGRNYEQYF
cdr3_nt: TGTGCCAGCAGCCAACGCCAGGGACGGAACTACGAGCAGTACTTC